The clone carrying this TCR beta chain came up a few times. The CDR3 consists of 15 residues. Germline loops: CDR1 SGHTA, CDR2 FQGNSA. With 2 bases removed from V and 8 bases from J, the gap between germline ends came to 15 bases. The authors' processing: How many nucleated cells were present was estimated from reference gene primer amplification. Assay: immunoSEQ multiplex PCR; the TCRdb copy retains only in-frame clones and omits some. V and J calls and clone size are as listed in that table; D and trimming were resolved from the DNA. The repertoire consists of 200,000 to 300,000 clones, with about 88% occurring once and the leading ten covering approximately 2%. The source of the sample is a study of blood T cell repertoires in COVID-19. Study overall: Some COVID-19 samples were acute and others convalescent; all came from the United States, Italy and Spain. In each case, the material was cDNA or gDNA derived from T cells, B-cell-depleted T cells, or PBMCs.

Material: peripheral blood. The sequence was collected from a man in his thirties or forties with active or convalescent COVID-19. The rearrangement joins TRBV7-2 to TRBJ1-4, with D possibly being TRBD1 (5 bases). The CDR3 spells CASSLQGGNGEKLFF. As DNA, the CDR3 is TGTGCCAGCAGCTTACAGGGCGGGAATGGGGAAAAACTGTTTTTT.